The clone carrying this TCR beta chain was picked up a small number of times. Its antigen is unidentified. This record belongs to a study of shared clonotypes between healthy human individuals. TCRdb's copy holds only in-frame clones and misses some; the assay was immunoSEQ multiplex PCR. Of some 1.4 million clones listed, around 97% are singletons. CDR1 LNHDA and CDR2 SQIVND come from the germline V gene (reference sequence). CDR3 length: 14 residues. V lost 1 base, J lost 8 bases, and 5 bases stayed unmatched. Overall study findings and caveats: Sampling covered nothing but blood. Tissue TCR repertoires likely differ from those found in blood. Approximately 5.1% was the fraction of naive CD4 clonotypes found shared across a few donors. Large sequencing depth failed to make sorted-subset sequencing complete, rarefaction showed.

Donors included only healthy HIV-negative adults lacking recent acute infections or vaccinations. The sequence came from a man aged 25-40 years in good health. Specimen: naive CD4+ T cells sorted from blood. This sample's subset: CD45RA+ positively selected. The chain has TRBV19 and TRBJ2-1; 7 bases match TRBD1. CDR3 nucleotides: TGTGCCAGTAGTATAGCAGGACAGGTGCATGAGCAGTTCTTC. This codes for CASSIAGQVHEQFF. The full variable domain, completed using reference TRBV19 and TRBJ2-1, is DGGITQSPKYLFRKEGQNVTLSCEQNLNHDAMYWYRQDPGQGLRLIYYSQIVNDFQKGDIAEGYSVSREKKESFPLTVTSAQKNPTAFYLCASSIAGQVHEQFFGPGTRLTVL.